This entry lists 10 T cell receptor beta chains sequenced from one sample in a study of yellow fever vaccine responses in identical twins. One entry per CDR3 protein, called by TCRdb with MiXCR from the RT-PCR reads. This sample has under 3,000 distinct CDR3 sequences, with 80% to 90% found just once. The material was T cells from blood (PBMCs), unsorted or a sorted subset (not recorded which), obtained before or after yellow fever vaccination (not recorded which). The receptor source for this set is a young woman who received the yellow fever vaccine.

The chain has TRBV6-1 and TRBJ2-3, with no clear D. V lost 6 bases and J 2 bases, leaving 3 bases between the germline ends. Looked up from germline, CDR1 is MNHNS and CDR2 is SASEGT. The CDR3 contains 11 residues. The chain's CDR3 is CASRATDTQYF. The CDR3, as DNA: TGTGCCAGCAGGGCCACAGATACGCAGTATTTT.

This clonotype occurred a few times. This chain links TRBV15 with TRBJ1-1, with D possibly matching TRBD1 (6 bases). V was shortened by 1 base and J by 2 bases, with 8 bases between the two germline ends. The CDR3 runs 14 residues. In germline, CDR1 is LNHNV, CDR2 YYDKDF (reference sequence). The CDR3 is CATSRGQVNTEAFF. The CDR3 bases are TGTGCCACCAGCAGAGGACAGGTTAACACTGAAGCTTTCTTT.

This clonotype was recorded a few times. The gene calls are TRBV20-1 and TRBJ2-7, with TRBD2 matching over 10 bases. Germline V gene data show CDR1 as DFQATT and CDR2 as SNEGSKA (reference sequence). The V and J ends lost 0 bases and 5 bases, in that order; junction bases with no gene match: 4. This CDR3 has 14 amino acids. CDR3 nucleotides: TGCAGTGCTAGAGATCTAGCGGGAGTAGACGAGCAGTACTTC. Translating gives CSARDLAGVDEQYF.

J is TRBJ2-7 and V is TRBV11-2; a weak D match, TRBD2 (7 bases). The germline V and J ends were trimmed by 5 bases and 1 base, with 21 bases remaining between them. This CDR3 spans 17 amino acids. The germline gives CDR1 SGHAT, CDR2 FQNNGV. This chain's CDR3 is CASSRGAPRDPSYEQYF. CDR3 nucleotides: TGTGCCAGCAGCCGGGGGGCACCCCGGGACCCTTCCTACGAGCAGTACTTC. Using reference TRBV11-2 and TRBJ2-7 for the parts outside the CDR3, the full variable domain is EAGVAQSPRYKIIEKRQSVAFWCNPISGHATLYWYQQILGQGPKLLIQFQNNGVVDDSQLPKDRFSAERLKGVDSTLKIQPAKLEDSAVYLCASSRGAPRDPSYEQYFGPGTRLTVT.

The V gene is TRBV15, the J gene TRBJ2-5, with TRBD2 matching 15 bases. This CDR3 spans 16 amino acids. Trimming took 5 bases from V and 5 from J; bases not matched to a gene: 6. Per germline, CDR1 LNHNV and CDR2 YYDKDF (reference sequence). Here the CDR3 DNA reads TGTGCCACCAGCGGTCGGACTAGCGGGGGGGCGGAGACCCAGTACTTC. Protein sequence: CATSGRTSGGAETQYF.

This clonotype was found a few times. This rearrangement joins TRBV15 to TRBJ2-1; 8 bases align to TRBD1. The junction had 8 bases not matched to a gene; V was cut back by 6 bases and J by 4 bases. Germline CDR1 reads LNHNV; CDR2 reads YYDKDF (reference sequence). The CDR3 covers 15 residues. CDR3 DNA: TGTGCCACCAGATCTATACAGGGGGATTACAATGAGCAGTTCTTC. It specifies CATRSIQGDYNEQFF. The full variable domain, with the rest looked up from reference TRBV15 and TRBJ2-1, is DAMVIQNPRYQVTQFGKPVTLSCSQTLNHNVMYWYQQKSSQAPKLLFHYYDKDFNNEADTPDNFQSRRPNTSFCFLDIRSPGLGDTAMYLCATRSIQGDYNEQFFGPGTRLTVL.

This chain joins TRBV10-3 and TRBJ1-1, with unresolved D. Per germline, CDR1 ENHRY and CDR2 SYGVKD. This CDR3 comprises 15 residues. V lost 0 bases and J lost 3, with 11 bases in between. CDR3 sequence reads: CAISESVLADTEAFF. The CDR3 DNA sequence: TGTGCCATCAGTGAGTCGGTTCTCGCGGACACTGAAGCTTTCTTT.

The V call is TRBV7-6, the J call TRBJ2-3, with D hard to call. In germline, CDR1 is SGHVS, CDR2 FNYEAQ. The V end was cut by 2 bases, the J end by 1 base, with 4 bases between. The CDR3 runs 13 residues. CDR3 region: CASSLQGTDTQYF. The CDR3 DNA is TGTGCCAGCAGCTTACAGGGCACAGATACGCAGTATTTT.

This chain uses TRBV15 with TRBJ2-3; tentatively, D is TRBD2 (5 bases). The CDR3 is 14 amino acids. The V and J ends lost 0 bases and 6 bases respectively, with 10 bases between them. The germline V gene has CDR1 LNHNV and CDR2 YYDKDF (reference sequence). CDR3 sequence reads: CATSRDSSGDTQYF. CDR3 nucleotides: TGTGCCACCAGCAGAGATTCGAGCGGCGATACGCAGTATTTT.

V usage is TRBV12-3 or TRBV12-4 and J usage is TRBJ2-1; 12 bases line up with TRBD1. The CDR3 length is 17 residues. The J segment lost 8 bases and the V segment lost 5 bases, leaving 13 bases of the junction unmatched. As DNA, the CDR3 is TGTGCCAGCAGTCCCACTCCCGGGACAGGGGGCGGGGATGAGCAGTTCTTC. Residues: CASSPTPGTGGGDEQFF.